This entry features one T cell receptor beta chain sequence. As yet, its antigen is unknown. Data came from immunoSEQ multiplex PCR; TCRdb stores just in-frame clones and leaves some out. This sample has around 99,000 clones, with around 90% found just once. This specimen belongs to a study of radiotherapy plus CTLA-4 blockade in lung cancer. Study findings and constraints: TCR clones from tumors expanded in blood after radiotherapy plus ipilimumab. Reports identified early blood T cell clone dynamics, with interferon-beta, as the best response predictor.

From germline, CDR1 is ENHRY and CDR2 SYGVKD. Germline trimming cut 3 bases from V and 8 bases from J; bases unmatched to any gene: 7. The CDR3 consists of 14 residues. This TCR derives from a human donor with non-small cell lung cancer that progressed on radiotherapy plus ipilimumab. The starting material was peripheral blood, obtained from a patient treated with radiotherapy plus ipilimumab. The chain recombines TRBV10-3 with TRBJ2-1; 7 bases agree with TRBD1. CDR3 sequence (DNA): TGTGCCATCAGTGAACGACAGGGTAGCGATGAGCAGTTCTTC. Residues: CAISERQGSDEQFF.